The 25 T cell receptor beta chains below were found in one sample sequenced in a study of OX40 agonist ivuxolimab in advanced cancers. The table came from immunoSEQ multiplex PCR; TCRdb's copy has only in-frame clones and leaves some out. The data contain about 30,000 clones, approximately 81% of them seen just once; the ten biggest clones take up under 25%. The sample here was CD4+ or CD8+ T cells sorted from blood, taken in a trial of the OX40 agonist ivuxolimab. These receptors originate from an adult with an advanced solid tumor such as melanoma, head and neck, liver or kidney cancer.

The chain has TRBV27 and TRBJ2-6, with D unclear. The CDR3 extends over 14 amino acids. V was pared by 4 bases and J by 2 bases, with 6 bases between. Germline assignment: CDR1 MNHEY and CDR2 SMNVEV (reference sequence). The CDR3 protein is CASSYDPGANVLTF. CDR3 coding DNA: TGTGCCAGCAGTTATGACCCTGGGGCCAACGTCCTGACTTTC.

V usage is TRBV4-2 and J usage is TRBJ2-1; 8 nucleotides align to TRBD2. The CDR3 consists of 15 residues. Trimming at V came to 2 bases and at J to 5 bases, leaving 5 bases not matched to a gene. From germline, CDR1 is LGHNA and CDR2 YNFKEQ. The CDR3 here is CASSQSGGTHNEQFF. CDR3 coding DNA: TGTGCCAGCAGCCAAAGCGGGGGTACCCACAATGAGCAGTTCTTC.

This chain links TRBV9 with TRBJ2-3, with TRBD2 as a possible D gene (5 bases). The germline gives CDR1 SGDLS, CDR2 YYNGEE. The CDR3 is 14 residues long. V gave up 4 bases and J gave up 2 bases, with 11 bases separating them. CDR3 in amino acids: CASSLEGLTDTQYF. Written as DNA, the CDR3 is TGTGCCAGCAGCCTCGAGGGTCTCACAGATACGCAGTATTTT.

This clone was counted only a few times. The chain uses TRBV7-8 and TRBJ2-2, with 7 nucleotides matching TRBD2. The germline V gene has CDR1 SGHVS and CDR2 FQNEAQ. Unmatched junction bases numbered 8, after V lost 5 bases and J lost 2 bases. The CDR3 runs to 16 residues. In DNA, the CDR3 is TGTGCCAGCAGCGCGCCCAGCGGGGTAAACACCGGGGAGCTGTTTTTT. The encoded protein is CASSAPSGVNTGELFF.

V is TRBV7-8 and J is TRBJ2-3, with 9 bases identical to TRBD1. In germline, CDR1 is SGHVS, CDR2 FQNEAQ. The CDR3 covers 15 residues. Losses at the gene ends were 2 bases for V and 4 bases for J; bases not matched to a gene: 4. The CDR3 loop is CASSLRDREADTQYF. As DNA, the CDR3 is TGTGCCAGCAGCTTACGGGACAGGGAGGCAGATACGCAGTATTTT.

The V and J genes are TRBV30 and TRBJ2-7; D gene unclear. Trimming pared 5 bases from V and 7 bases from J, leaving 12 bases between. The germline gives CDR1 GTSNPN, CDR2 SVGIG (reference sequence). This CDR3 is 11 amino acids long. Written as DNA, the CDR3 is TGTGCCTGGGGAAAGGAGACGGAGCAGTACTTC. Translation gives CAWGKETEQYF.

The chain links TRBV19 to TRBJ2-7, with D perhaps TRBD1 (6 bases). Germline CDR1 is LNHDA and CDR2 is SQIVND (reference sequence). The V end lost 3 bases, the J end lost 2 bases, and 11 bases lay between the germline ends. The CDR3 is made up of 14 amino acids. DNA for the CDR3: TGTGCCAGTAGTATGGGGGCAGGAGCCTACGAGCAGTACTTC. Amino acids: CASSMGAGAYEQYF.

The chain has TRBV7-6 and TRBJ1-5, with 8 bases lining up with TRBD1. The CDR3 runs to 14 residues. Losses at the gene ends were 1 base for V and 4 bases for J; bases not matched to a gene: 0. Germline V gives CDR1 SGHVS, CDR2 FNYEAQ. Here the CDR3 reads CASSLGQGNQPQHF. In DNA, the CDR3 is TGTGCCAGCAGCTTAGGACAGGGGAATCAGCCCCAGCATTTT. Full variable domain (rest looked up from reference TRBV7-6 and TRBJ1-5): GAGVSQSPRYKVTKRGQDVALRCDPISGHVSLYWYRQALGQGPEFLTYFNYEAQQDKSGLPNDRFSAERPEGSISTLTIQRTEQRDSAMYRCASSLGQGNQPQHFGDGTRLSIL.

This chain links TRBV19 with TRBJ2-7; D gene uncertain. Looked up from germline, CDR1 is LNHDA and CDR2 is SQIVND (reference sequence). The CDR3 is made up of 13 amino acids. Between the trimmed V and J ends, which lost 5 bases and 0 bases, there was a span of 8 bases. The CDR3 reads CASSPRASYEQYF. The CDR3 DNA follows: TGTGCCAGTAGTCCCCGAGCCTCCTACGAGCAGTACTTC.

The chain is built from TRBV28 and TRBJ1-5; no clear D gene. The CDR3 totals 13 residues. The germline CDR1 and CDR2 sequences are MDHEN and SYDVKM. Trimming cost V 0 bases and J 3 bases, with 3 bases left between them. As DNA, the CDR3 is TGTGCCAGCAGTTTATGGGACAATCAGCCCCAGCATTTT. Encoded protein: CASSLWDNQPQHF.

The chain uses TRBV4-3 and TRBJ1-1; D gene ambiguous. Per germline, CDR1 LGHNA and CDR2 YSLEER. The CDR3 totals 14 residues. Trimming stripped 0 bases from V and 7 bases from J, with 12 bases between. The DNA of the CDR3 is TGCGCCAGCAGCCAAGATGAGGGCCACTATGAAGCTTTCTTT. It specifies CASSQDEGHYEAFF.

This chain uses TRBV5-6 with TRBJ2-7, with TRBD1 matching over 9 bases. This CDR3 comprises 14 residues. CDR1 is SGHDT and CDR2 is YYEEEE in the germline V gene. V was pared by 1 base and J by 5 bases, with 4 bases of the junction left unmatched. CDR3 sequence: CASSLSHRGHEQYF. The CDR3 DNA reads TGTGCCAGCAGCTTGTCGCACAGGGGGCACGAGCAGTACTTC.

V usage is TRBV7-9 and J usage is TRBJ2-7; D may correspond to TRBD1 or TRBD2 (5 bases each). V was trimmed by 5 bases and J by 6 bases, leaving 14 bases between them. The germline V gene encodes CDR1 SEHNR and CDR2 FQNEAQ (reference sequence). CDR3 length: 13 amino acids. The CDR3 DNA sequence: TGTGCCAGCAGCCCCGAGGTTGGGACCGAGCAGTACTTC. This translates into CASSPEVGTEQYF.

This rearrangement joins TRBV9 to TRBJ2-3; 9 bases fit TRBD2. Trimming removed 0 bases from V and 2 bases from J; junction bases left unmatched: 1. The CDR3 extends over 15 amino acids. The germline V gene encodes CDR1 SGDLS and CDR2 YYNGEE. The CDR3: CASSVGLAATDTQYF. In nucleotides, the CDR3 is TGTGCCAGCAGCGTAGGACTAGCGGCCACAGATACGCAGTATTTT.

The rearrangement links TRBV13 to TRBJ2-2; D remains unclear. The germline gives CDR1 PRHDT, CDR2 FYEKMQ (reference sequence). Trimming shortened V by 5 bases and J by 0 bases, and 16 bases separated the two germline ends. The CDR3 covers 17 residues. The CDR3 region has the DNA TGTGCCAGCAGCACCCCACAACCGGGTACGAACACCGGGGAGCTGTTTTTT. Protein: CASSTPQPGTNTGELFF.

This chain connects TRBV4-2 to TRBJ2-5, with 7 bases that match TRBD2. CDR1 is LGHNA, CDR2 YNFKEQ, per germline. Trimming at V came to 3 bases and at J to 2 bases, leaving 6 bases not matched to a gene. This CDR3 has 15 amino acids. CDR3 DNA: TGTGCCAGCAGCCAGCTAAGAGCGGGGCAAGAGACCCAGTACTTC. It yields the protein CASSQLRAGQETQYF.

This chain joins TRBV15 and TRBJ2-3, with 11 bases lining up with TRBD1. This CDR3 contains 19 residues. The J segment lost 0 bases and the V segment lost 0 bases, leaving 8 bases of the junction unmatched. Germline CDR1 reads LNHNV; CDR2 reads YYDKDF (reference sequence). The CDR3 reads CATSRDKGQGGFSTDTQYF. The CDR3, as DNA: TGTGCCACCAGCAGAGATAAGGGACAGGGGGGGTTTAGCACAGATACGCAGTATTTT.

The count of this clone is one. The V call is TRBV6-4, the J call TRBJ2-7; 8 nucleotides match TRBD2. CDR3 length equals 13 residues. V shed 5 bases and J 3 bases; nucleotides not matched to a gene: 3. Germline V lookup: CDR1 MRHNA, CDR2 SNTAGT. The CDR3 bases are TGTGCCAGCAGTTACCTAGCGGGCTACGAGCAGTACTTC. Translating it yields CASSYLAGYEQYF.

V gene TRBV5-1 combines with J gene TRBJ2-7, with D possibly TRBD1 on 5 matching bases. The CDR3 length is 14 residues. From germline, CDR1 is SGHRS and CDR2 YFSETQ. V was trimmed by 2 bases and J by 2 bases, leaving 11 bases between them. CDR3 loop: CASSFTGAPYEQYF. In DNA, the CDR3 is TGCGCCAGCAGCTTCACAGGCGCTCCCTACGAGCAGTACTTC.

The chain recombines TRBV30 with TRBJ2-7; 10 positions agree with TRBD1. The CDR3 is 17 residues long. The germline gives CDR1 GTSNPN, CDR2 SVGIG (reference sequence). Germline trimming cut 2 bases from V and 1 base from J; bases unmatched to any gene: 11. The CDR3 sequence: CAWSYNRDRGYSYEQYF. In DNA form, the CDR3 reads TGTGCCTGGAGTTATAACCGGGACAGGGGATATTCCTACGAGCAGTACTTC.

The rearrangement joins TRBV5-1 to TRBJ2-1; TRBD2 matches at 13 bases. From germline, CDR1 is SGHRS and CDR2 YFSETQ. This CDR3 is built from 15 residues. V shed 2 bases and J 6 bases; nucleotides not matched to a gene: 2. CDR3 in DNA: TGCGCCAGCAGCTTACTAGCGGGAGGGACCAATGAGCAGTTCTTC. As protein: CASSLLAGGTNEQFF.

This chain uses TRBV4-1 with TRBJ2-1; 13 bases agree with TRBD2. The CDR3 sequence is 14 residues long. Looked up from germline, CDR1 is MGHRA and CDR2 is YSYEKL. With 5 bases clipped from V and 9 bases from J, the junction kept 4 bases outside the gene matches. The CDR3 reads CASSTGLAGAEQFF. For the CDR3, the DNA is TGCGCCAGCAGCACCGGACTAGCGGGGGCTGAGCAGTTCTTC.

The rearrangement uses TRBV6-5 and TRBJ2-3, with 10 bases fitting TRBD2. Germline V gives CDR1 MNHEY, CDR2 SVGAGI. The CDR3 sequence is 15 residues long. Trimming removed 4 bases from V and 2 bases from J; junction bases left unmatched: 3. CDR3: CASSLGLADTDTQYF. CDR3 DNA: TGTGCCAGCAGTTTAGGACTAGCGGACACAGATACGCAGTATTTT.

The V gene is TRBV6-5, the J gene TRBJ2-7; TRBD1 might be the D (5 bases). The V end was cut by 5 bases, the J end by 4 bases, with 15 bases between. This CDR3 has 14 amino acids. Germline V gene data show CDR1 as MNHEY and CDR2 as SVGAGI. The CDR3 region is CASSSQPHRYEQYF. CDR3 DNA sequence: TGTGCCAGCAGTAGTCAGCCGCACAGGTACGAGCAGTACTTC.

This chain's CDR3 is CASSPGLAGLTDTQYF. For the CDR3, the DNA is TGTGCCAGCAGCCCAGGACTAGCGGGGCTTACAGATACGCAGTATTTT. The V call is TRBV9, the J call TRBJ2-3, with 12 bases lining up with TRBD2. The CDR3 totals 16 residues. V was clipped by 4 bases and J by 3 bases; unmatched bases: 6. Germline CDR1 and CDR2: SGDLS and YYNGEE. Together with reference TRBV9 and TRBJ2-3, the CDR3 gives the full variable domain: DSGVTQTPKHLITATGQRVTLRCSPRSGDLSVYWYQQSLDQGLQFLIQYYNGEERAKGNILERFSAQQFPDLHSELNLSSLELGDSALYFCASSPGLAGLTDTQYFGPGTRLTVL.